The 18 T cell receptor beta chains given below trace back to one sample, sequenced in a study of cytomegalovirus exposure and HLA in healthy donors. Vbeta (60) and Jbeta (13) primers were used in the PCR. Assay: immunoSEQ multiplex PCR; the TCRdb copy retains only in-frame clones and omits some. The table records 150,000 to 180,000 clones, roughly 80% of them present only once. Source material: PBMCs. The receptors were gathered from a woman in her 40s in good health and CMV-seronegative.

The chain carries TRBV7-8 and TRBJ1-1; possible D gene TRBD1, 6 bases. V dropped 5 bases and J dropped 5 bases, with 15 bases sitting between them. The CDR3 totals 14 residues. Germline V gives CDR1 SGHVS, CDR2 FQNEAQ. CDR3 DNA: TGTGCCAGCAGCCCACAGGAAAGGGGGACTGAAGCTTTCTTT. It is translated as CASSPQERGTEAFF.

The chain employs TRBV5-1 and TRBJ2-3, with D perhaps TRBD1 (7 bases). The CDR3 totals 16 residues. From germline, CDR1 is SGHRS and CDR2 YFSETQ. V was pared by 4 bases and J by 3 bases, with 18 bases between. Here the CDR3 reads CASSRGTATQTDTQYF. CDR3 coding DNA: TGCGCCAGCAGCCGGGGGACAGCGACTCAAACAGATACGCAGTATTTT.

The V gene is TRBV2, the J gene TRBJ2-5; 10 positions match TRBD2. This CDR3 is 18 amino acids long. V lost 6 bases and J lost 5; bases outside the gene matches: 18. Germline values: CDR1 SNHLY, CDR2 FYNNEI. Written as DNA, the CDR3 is TGTGCCAGCAGAAACCCCAAAGGGCTAGCGGGAGCGGGGGAGACCCAGTACTTC. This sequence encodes CASRNPKGLAGAGETQYF.

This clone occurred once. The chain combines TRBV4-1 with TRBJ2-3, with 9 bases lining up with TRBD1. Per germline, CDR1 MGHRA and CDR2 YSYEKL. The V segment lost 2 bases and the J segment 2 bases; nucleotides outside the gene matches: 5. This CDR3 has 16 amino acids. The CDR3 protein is CASSQIRDRVTDTQYF. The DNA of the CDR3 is TGCGCCAGCAGCCAAATCCGGGACAGGGTCACAGATACGCAGTATTTT.

The CDR3 reads CASTSSGGRGTDTQYF. CDR3 sequence (DNA): TGTGCCAGCACCTCTAGCGGGGGGCGGGGCACAGATACGCAGTATTTT. The chain links TRBV7-2 to TRBJ2-3; TRBD2 matches at 11 bases. CDR3 length equals 16 residues. Germline V CDR1 and CDR2: SGHTA, FQGNSA. The V and J ends lost 7 bases and 1 base, in that order; junction bases with no gene match: 7.

The CDR3 nucleotides read TGTGCCAGCAGCTTTTCGTCTAGCTCTGGAAACACCATATATTTT. Protein sequence: CASSFSSSSGNTIYF. The V and J genes are TRBV7-9 and TRBJ1-3; D unclear. The V end was cut by 3 bases, the J end by 0 bases, with 9 bases between. Germline V gene lookup returns CDR1 SEHNR and CDR2 FQNEAQ (reference sequence). This CDR3 region has 15 residues.

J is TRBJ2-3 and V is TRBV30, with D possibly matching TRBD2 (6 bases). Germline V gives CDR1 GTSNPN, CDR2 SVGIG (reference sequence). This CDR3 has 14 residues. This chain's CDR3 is CARRSVGGQDTQYF. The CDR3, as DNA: TGTGCGCGGAGGTCGGTCGGGGGTCAAGATACGCAGTATTTT.

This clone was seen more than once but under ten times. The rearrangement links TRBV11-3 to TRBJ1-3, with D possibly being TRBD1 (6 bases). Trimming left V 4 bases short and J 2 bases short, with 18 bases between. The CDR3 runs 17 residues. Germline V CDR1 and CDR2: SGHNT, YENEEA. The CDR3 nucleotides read TGTGCCAGCAGCTCTGATCTACAGGGAGTTGCTGGAAACACCATATATTTT. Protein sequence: CASSSDLQGVAGNTIYF.

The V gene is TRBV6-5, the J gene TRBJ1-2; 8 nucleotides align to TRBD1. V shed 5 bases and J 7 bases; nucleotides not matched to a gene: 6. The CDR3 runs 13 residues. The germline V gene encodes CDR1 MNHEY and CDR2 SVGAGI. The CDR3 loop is CASSAGQGGGYTF. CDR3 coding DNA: TGTGCCAGCAGTGCCGGACAGGGTGGTGGCTACACCTTC.

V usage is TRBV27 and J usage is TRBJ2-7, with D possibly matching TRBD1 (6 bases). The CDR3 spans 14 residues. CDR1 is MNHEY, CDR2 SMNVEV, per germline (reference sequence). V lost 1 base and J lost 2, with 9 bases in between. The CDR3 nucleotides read TGTGCCAGCAGTTTATACCGGGACACCTACGAGCAGTACTTC. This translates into CASSLYRDTYEQYF.

The CDR3 DNA reads TGTGCCAGCTCACCACCGGTTCAGGGGGCAACCCCCAATCAGCCCCAGCATTTT. Its translation: CASSPPVQGATPNQPQHF. This sequence joins TRBV18 and TRBJ1-5, with 8 bases fitting TRBD1. Losses at the gene ends were 0 bases for V and 3 bases for J; bases not matched to a gene: 10. Germline CDR1 is KGHSH and CDR2 is LQKENI. The CDR3 is 18 residues long.

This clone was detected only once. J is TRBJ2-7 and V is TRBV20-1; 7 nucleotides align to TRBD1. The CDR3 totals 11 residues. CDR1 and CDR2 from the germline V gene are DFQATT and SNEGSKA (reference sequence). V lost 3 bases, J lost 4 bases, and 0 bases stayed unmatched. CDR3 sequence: CSARGQYEQYF. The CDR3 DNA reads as TGCAGTGCTAGGGGACAGTACGAGCAGTACTTC.

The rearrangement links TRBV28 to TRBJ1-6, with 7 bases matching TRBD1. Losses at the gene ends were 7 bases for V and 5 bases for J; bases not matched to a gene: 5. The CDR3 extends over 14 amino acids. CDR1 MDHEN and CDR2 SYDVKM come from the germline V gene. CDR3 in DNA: TGTGCCAGCAAGATTGGACAGGATAATTCACCCCTCCACTTT. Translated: CASKIGQDNSPLHF.

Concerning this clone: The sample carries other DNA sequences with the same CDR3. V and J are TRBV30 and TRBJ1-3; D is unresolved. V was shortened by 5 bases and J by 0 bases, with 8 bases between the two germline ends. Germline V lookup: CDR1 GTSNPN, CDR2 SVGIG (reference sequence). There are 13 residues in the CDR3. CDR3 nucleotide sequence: TGTGCCTGGGACATATCCTCTGGAAACACCATATATTTT. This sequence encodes CAWDISSGNTIYF.

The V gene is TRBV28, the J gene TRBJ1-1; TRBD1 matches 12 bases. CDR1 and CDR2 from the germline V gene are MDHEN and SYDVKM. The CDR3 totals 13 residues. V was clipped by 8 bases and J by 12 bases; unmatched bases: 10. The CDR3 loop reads CASAPGQGAKTFF. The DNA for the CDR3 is TGTGCCAGCGCACCGGGACAGGGGGCTAAAACTTTCTTT. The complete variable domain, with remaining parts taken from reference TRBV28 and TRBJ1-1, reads DVKVTQSSRYLVKRTGEKVFLECVQDMDHENMFWYRQDPGLGLRLIYFSYDVKMKEKGDIPEGYSVSREKKERFSLILESASTNQTSMYLCASAPGQGAKTFFGQGTRLTVV.

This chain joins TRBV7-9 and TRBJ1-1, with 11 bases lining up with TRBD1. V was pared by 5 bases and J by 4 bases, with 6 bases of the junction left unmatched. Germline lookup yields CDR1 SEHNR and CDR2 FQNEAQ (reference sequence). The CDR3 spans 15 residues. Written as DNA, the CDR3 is TGTGCCAGCAGCCCATCCGGGACAGGGGGCACTGAAGCTTTCTTT. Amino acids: CASSPSGTGGTEAFF.

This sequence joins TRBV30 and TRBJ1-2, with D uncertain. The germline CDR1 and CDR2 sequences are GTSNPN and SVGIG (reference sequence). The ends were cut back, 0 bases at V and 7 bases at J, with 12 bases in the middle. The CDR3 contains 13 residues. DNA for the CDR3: TGTGCCTGGAGTGTAAGGGATGGGAGTGGCTACACCTTC. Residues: CAWSVRDGSGYTF.

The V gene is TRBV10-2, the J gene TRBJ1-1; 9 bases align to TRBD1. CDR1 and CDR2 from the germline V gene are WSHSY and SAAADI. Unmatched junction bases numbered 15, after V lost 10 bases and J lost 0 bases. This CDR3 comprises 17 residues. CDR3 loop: CATTEGQGSLMNTEAFF. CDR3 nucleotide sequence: TGCGCCACGACCGAGGGACAGGGCTCGTTGATGAACACTGAAGCTTTCTTT.